Listed below are T cell receptor beta chains from one sample, sequenced in a study of spatial heterogeneity in lung cancer. TCRdb reprocessed the 5' RACE reads via MiXCR and lists one record per CDR3 protein. The sample lists around 45,000 distinct CDR3 sequences; roughly 13% were seen once. The material was PBMCs, obtained at surgery. Every receptor here comes from a male donor with early-stage non-small cell lung cancer. Both conserved end residues are part of each CDR3. D genes are given only for firm matches. Not all rows give a size; the values are once, few, many and, for expanded clones, a class.

many 14 TRBJ1-1 NA TRBV11-2 TGTGCCAGCAGCTGGGGGACGATGAACACTGAAGCTTTCTTT CASSWGTMNTEAFF
many 17 TRBJ2-4 TRBD2 TRBV28 TGTGCCAGCAGTACCTACGGACTAGCGGTAGCCAAAAACATTCAGTACTTC CASSTYGLAVAKNIQYF
few 11 TRBJ2-1 NA TRBV12-2 TGTGCAAGTATGGAGGGGAATGAGCAGTTCTTC CASMEGNEQFF
few 12 TRBJ2-3 NA TRBV5-5 TGTGCCAGCAGCGAACTATTGGATACGCAGTATTTT CASSELLDTQYF
few 14 TRBJ2-5 TRBD1 TRBV5-1 TGCGCCAGCAGCTTAGAGGGGGCGTCGGAGACCCAGTACTTC CASSLEGASETQYF
many 18 TRBJ2-7 TRBD2 TRBV4-2 TGTGCCAGCAGCCAAGATCTTGGGATAGCGGGGACCCCCTACGAGCAGTACTTC CASSQDLGIAGTPYEQYF
few 13 TRBJ1-2 NA TRBV28 TGTGCCAGCAAGCAGTCAGGGTACTATGGCTACACCTTC CASKQSGYYGYTF
many 17 TRBJ2-4 TRBD1 TRBV12-3/TRBV12-4 TGTGCCAGCAGTCGCCCCAATACAGGGGGCGCCAAAAACATTCAGTACTTC CASSRPNTGGAKNIQYF
NA 16 TRBJ1-2 TRBD1 TRBV20-1 TGCAGTGCCCAGAAGCGTCGGGACAGGAGCAACTATGGCTACACCTTC CSAQKRRDRSNYGYTF
many 15 TRBJ1-1 NA TRBV7-3 TGTGCCAGCAGCCCCGGCCGGGGGGCGCACACTGAAGCTTTCTTT CASSPGRGAHTEAFF
NA 17 TRBJ1-6 NA TRBV4-2 TGTGCCAGCAGCCGAAATCCCCTCGAGGGGGGAGGATCACCCCTCCACTTT CASSRNPLEGGGSPLHF
few 15 TRBJ1-4 TRBD1 TRBV7-2 TGTGCCAGCAGCAAGGGACAGCCAACGCGTGAAAAACTGTTTTTT CASSKGQPTREKLFF
NA 12 TRBJ2-3 NA TRBV12-3/TRBV12-4 TGTGCCAGCAGTTTAATGACAGATACGCAGTATTTT CASSLMTDTQYF
many 16 TRBJ1-4 NA TRBV11-2 TGTGCCAGCAGCTTAGAATGGAGGGGGGGATACGAAAAACTGTTTTTT CASSLEWRGGYEKLFF
NA 15 TRBJ2-5 NA TRBV6-1 TGTGCCAGCAGTGATTGGGCCCACCTGGGGGAGACCCAGTACTTC CASSDWAHLGETQYF
many 12 TRBJ1-1 NA TRBV20-1 TGCAGTGCTCTAGTCGGGGGCACTGAAGCTTTCTTT CSALVGGTEAFF
NA 13 TRBJ1-1 NA TRBV3-1 TGTGCCAGCAGCCAAAACTTGAACACTGAAGCTTTCTTT CASSQNLNTEAFF
few 13 TRBJ2-5 TRBD1 TRBV5-1 TGCGCCAGCAGCCCTACAGGGGAGGAGACCCAGTACTTC CASSPTGEETQYF
few 14 TRBJ2-1 TRBD2 TRBV6-2/TRBV6-3 TGTGCCAGCAGTTATACTAGCGGGTACAATGAGCAGTTCTTC CASSYTSGYNEQFF
NA 14 TRBJ1-1 NA TRBV29-1 TGCAGCGTTGTGTTTGCGAGTAGCAACACTGAAGCTTTCTTT CSVVFASSNTEAFF
NA 13 TRBJ1-1 NA TRBV29-1 TGCAGCGTTGCTGGAATTCTAAACACTGAAGCTTTCTTT CSVAGILNTEAFF
NA 16 TRBJ2-1 TRBD2 TRBV6-2/TRBV6-3 TGTGCCAGCAGTTACCCCGGACTAGCGACGAAGGGTGAGCAGTTCTTC CASSYPGLATKGEQFF
NA 15 TRBJ2-2 TRBD2 TRBV6-2/TRBV6-3 TGTGCCAGCAGTCGAGCGGGAAGGAGGACCGGGGAGCTGTTTTTT CASSRAGRRTGELFF
few 13 TRBJ2-7 NA TRBV15 TGTGCCACGTCAAGGGGTGGTCCCTACGAGCAGTACTTC CATSRGGPYEQYF
many 13 TRBJ1-3 TRBD1 TRBV5-1 TGCGCCAGCAGCCTGGACAGGGCCTACACCATATATTTT CASSLDRAYTIYF
NA 15 TRBJ1-5 TRBD1 TRBV5-5 TGTGCCAGCAGCTCGCAGGGGGCGAGCAATCAGCCCCAGCATTTT CASSSQGASNQPQHF
many 15 TRBJ2-1 NA TRBV18 TGTGCCAGCTCCCCGTCTGGGTACTCCTACAATGAGCAGTTCTTC CASSPSGYSYNEQFF
few 16 TRBJ2-1 TRBD2 TRBV20-1 TGCAGTGCCGCCACCCAGACTAGCGGGTCTGGGGATGAGCAGTTCTTC CSAATQTSGSGDEQFF
many 14 TRBJ1-6 TRBD1 TRBV7-2 TGTGCCAGCAGCTTCCGACAGGGTAGTTCACCCCTCCACTTT CASSFRQGSSPLHF
few 11 TRBJ1-1 TRBD1 TRBV2 TGTGCCAGCATCAGATCAGGGGGAGCTTTCTTT CASIRSGGAFF
NA 16 TRBJ2-5 TRBD2 TRBV5-1 TGCGCCAGCAGCCTCCTAGCGGGAGGGCAAGAGGAGACCCAGTACTTC CASSLLAGGQEETQYF
NA 14 TRBJ2-3 NA TRBV5-1 TGCGCCAGCAGCTTGGCTACGGAGTCAGATACGCAGTATTTT CASSLATESDTQYF
few 13 TRBJ2-2 NA TRBV6-4 TGTGCCAGCAGTGAAGCTAACACCGGGGAGCTGTTTTTT CASSEANTGELFF
NA 12 TRBJ2-7 TRBD1 TRBV27 TGTGCCAGCAGCCCTGACAGGGTTAAATCGTACTTC CASSPDRVKSYF
few 15 TRBJ2-7 TRBD1 TRBV5-8 TGTGCCAGCAGCTCCGGGACAGGAACGCTCTACGAGCAGTACTTC CASSSGTGTLYEQYF
few 14 TRBJ2-5 NA TRBV5-1 TGCGCCAGCAGCCAAACTACAAACCAAGAGACCCAGTACTTC CASSQTTNQETQYF
many 13 TRBJ1-5 NA TRBV7-9 TGTGCCAGCAGCTTAAACGGGGCGGGAGCCCAGCATTTT CASSLNGAGAQHF
many 14 TRBJ2-1 NA TRBV7-6 TGTGCCAGCAGCCCGTATGGAGGGGGGTATGAGCAGTTCTTC CASSPYGGGYEQFF
NA 15 TRBJ2-3 TRBD1 TRBV5-6 TGTGCCAGCAGCCCTGCGACAGGGTCCCCAGATACGCAGTATTTT CASSPATGSPDTQYF
medium-sized 16 TRBJ2-1 TRBD2 TRBV4-1 TGCGCCAGCAGCCAGGAAACTAGCGTCTCCTACAATGAGCAGTTCTTC CASSQETSVSYNEQFF
NA 14 TRBJ2-5 NA TRBV6-6 TGTGCCAGCAGTTACTCGGGAGGCCAAGAGACCCAGTACTTC CASSYSGGQETQYF
few 15 TRBJ2-7 TRBD1 TRBV5-1 TGCGCCAGCAGCATATCGGACAGGGTAACTAACGAGCAGTACTTC CASSISDRVTNEQYF
many 14 TRBJ1-6 NA TRBV7-2 TGTGCCAGCAGCTTGGGAAGTGGGAGAACACCCCTCCACTTT CASSLGSGRTPLHF
few 12 TRBJ1-2 TRBD1 TRBV2 TGTGCCAGCATGGGGGACAGCTATGGCTACACCTTC CASMGDSYGYTF
NA 14 TRBJ2-5 NA TRBV28 TGTGCCAGCAGTTCACCAGGGTATCCAGAGACCCAGTACTTC CASSSPGYPETQYF
NA 16 TRBJ2-3 TRBD2 TRBV7-2 TGTGCCAGCAGCTTAGTGGCCGGACTAGTGACAGATACGCAGTATTTT CASSLVAGLVTDTQYF
few 12 TRBJ1-6 NA TRBV2 TGTGCCAGCAAACAGAATAATTCACCCCTCCACTTT CASKQNNSPLHF
once 13 TRBJ1-1 NA TRBV20-1 TGCAGTGCTAGAGGAACGGGGAACACTGAAGCTTTCTTT CSARGTGNTEAFF
few 15 TRBJ1-5 NA TRBV12-3/TRBV12-4 TGTGCCAGCAGTCCTCTGGCAGGGCTGGATCAGCCCCAGCATTTT CASSPLAGLDQPQHF
few 15 TRBJ2-3 NA TRBV4-1 TGCGCCAGCAGCCAAGTCGGGAGTGAGGCAGATACGCAGTATTTT CASSQVGSEADTQYF
NA 15 TRBJ1-2 TRBD1 TRBV27 TGTGCCAGCAGTTCGCCCGACAGGGGAGCCTCCGGCTACACCTTC CASSSPDRGASGYTF
NA 15 TRBJ1-5 TRBD1 TRBV5-1 TGCGCCAGCAGCTTGGAGGGACAGGGCGATCAGCCCCAGCATTTT CASSLEGQGDQPQHF
many 12 TRBJ2-3 NA TRBV29-1 TGCAGCGTTGAACGGGAGAGAGATACGCAGTATTTT CSVERERDTQYF
many 15 TRBJ1-3 NA TRBV20-1 TGCAGTGCTATTCCCGGGACAATCTCTGGAAACACCATATATTTT CSAIPGTISGNTIYF
few 14 TRBJ2-2 NA TRBV10-3 TGTGCCATCAGTGAGAAGTCGCAGACCGGGGAGCTGTTTTTT CAISEKSQTGELFF
once 13 TRBJ2-1 TRBD1 TRBV2 TGTGCCAGTGGGACAGAAGTATACAATGAGCAGTTCTTC CASGTEVYNEQFF
many 15 TRBJ2-7 TRBD2 TRBV28 TGTGCCAGCAGGGTGGGACTAGCGGGATCCTACGAGCAGTACTTC CASRVGLAGSYEQYF
few 14 TRBJ2-7 NA TRBV24-1 TGTGCCACCAGTGATTTCGTCCTATCTTACGAGCAGTACTTC CATSDFVLSYEQYF
few 12 TRBJ2-5 NA TRBV12-3/TRBV12-4 TGTGCCAGCGGATACAGGGTTGAGACCCAGTACTTC CASGYRVETQYF
many 13 TRBJ2-1 NA TRBV2 TGTGCCAGCAGTGAATGGAGGTTTGGAGAGCAGTTCTTC CASSEWRFGEQFF